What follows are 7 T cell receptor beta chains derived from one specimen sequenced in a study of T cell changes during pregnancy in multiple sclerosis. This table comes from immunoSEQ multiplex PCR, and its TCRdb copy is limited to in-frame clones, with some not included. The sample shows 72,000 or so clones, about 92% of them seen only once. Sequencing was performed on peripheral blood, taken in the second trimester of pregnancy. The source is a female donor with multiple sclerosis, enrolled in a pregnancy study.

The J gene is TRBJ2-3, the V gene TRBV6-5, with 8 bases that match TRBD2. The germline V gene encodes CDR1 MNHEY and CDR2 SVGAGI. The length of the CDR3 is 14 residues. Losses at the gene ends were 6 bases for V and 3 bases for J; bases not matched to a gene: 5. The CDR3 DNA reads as TGTGCCAGCAGGCCGGGGGGGCGTACAGATACGCAGTATTTT. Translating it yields CASRPGGRTDTQYF.

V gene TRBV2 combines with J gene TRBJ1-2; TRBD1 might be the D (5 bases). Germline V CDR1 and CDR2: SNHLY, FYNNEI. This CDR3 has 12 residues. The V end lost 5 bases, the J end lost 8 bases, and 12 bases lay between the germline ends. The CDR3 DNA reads TGTGCCAGCAGTTCAGGGATTCTGGGCTACACCTTC. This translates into CASSSGILGYTF.

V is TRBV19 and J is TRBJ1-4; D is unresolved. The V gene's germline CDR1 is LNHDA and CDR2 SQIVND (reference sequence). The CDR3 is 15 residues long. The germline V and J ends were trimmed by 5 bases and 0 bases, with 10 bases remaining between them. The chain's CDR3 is CASSAYGATNEKLFF. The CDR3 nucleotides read TGTGCCAGTAGTGCCTACGGTGCAACTAATGAAAAACTGTTTTTT.

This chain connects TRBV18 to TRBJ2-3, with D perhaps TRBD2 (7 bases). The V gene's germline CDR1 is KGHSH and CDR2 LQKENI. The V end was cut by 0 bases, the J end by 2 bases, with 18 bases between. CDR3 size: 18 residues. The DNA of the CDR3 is TGTGCCAGCTCACCACCGACGGGGGGCCACGGCAACACAGATACGCAGTATTTT. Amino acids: CASSPPTGGHGNTDTQYF.

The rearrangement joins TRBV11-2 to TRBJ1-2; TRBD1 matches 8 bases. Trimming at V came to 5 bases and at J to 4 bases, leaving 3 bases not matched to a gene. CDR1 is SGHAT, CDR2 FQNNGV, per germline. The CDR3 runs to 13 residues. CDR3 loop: CASSPGGVYGYTF. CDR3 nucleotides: TGTGCCAGCAGCCCAGGGGGCGTCTATGGCTACACCTTC.

CDR3: CSVVPRLSSYEQYF. CDR3 nucleotide sequence: TGCAGCGTTGTACCGCGGCTCAGCTCCTACGAGCAGTACTTC. V and J are TRBV29-1 and TRBJ2-7; D remains ambiguous. The CDR3 consists of 14 residues. Germline V gene sequence: CDR1 SQVTM, CDR2 ANQGSEA. V gave up 4 bases and J gave up 0 bases, with 13 bases separating them.

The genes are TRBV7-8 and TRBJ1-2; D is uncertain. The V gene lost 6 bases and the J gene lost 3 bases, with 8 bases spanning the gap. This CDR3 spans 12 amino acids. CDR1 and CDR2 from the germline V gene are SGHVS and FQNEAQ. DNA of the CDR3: TGTGCCAGCAGTACGGGGTACTATGGCTACACCTTC. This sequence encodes CASSTGYYGYTF.